Listed below are T cell receptor beta chains from one sample, sequenced in a study of T cell repertoires in cytomegalovirus infection. MiXCR, run by TCRdb on the reads, gives a single entry per CDR3 protein. The data show 200,000 to 300,000 distinct CDR3 sequences, approximately 15% seen once. Sequenced input: PBMCs. The receptors shown here come from a human donor in good health (CMV status not recorded). Some clones in this sample may be carry-over from other donors' samples. The conserved cysteine and the conserved F or W are not part of the CDR3 here.

>TRBJ1-1|TRBV7-2
ASSLGKGTTEAF
>TRBJ2-2|TRBV29-1
SVAQGLNTGELF
>TRBJ2-1|TRBV10-3
AIRGTSGSGEQF
>TRBJ1-1|TRBV7-9
ASSLDRATEAF
>TRBJ1-2|TRBV6-6
ASSYSTVRGSYGYT
>TRBJ2-3|TRBV5-4
ASSFFSGGPRDTQY
>TRBJ2-7|TRBV6-6
ASSYDVSYEQY
>TRBJ2-1|TRBV20-1
SALHRTTYNEQF
>TRBJ1-4|TRBV12-3/TRBV12-4
ASSLGQRRLF
>TRBJ1-2|TRBV20-1
SARDPWTGDGYT
>TRBJ2-3|TRBV7-2
ASSPLGYTDTQY
>TRBJ2-2|TRBV7-3
ASSPWTGELF
>TRBJ1-1|TRBV29-1
SFYQGAGTEAF
>TRBJ2-7|TRBV7-2
ASSTGQGGYEQY
>TRBJ1-2|TRBV20-1
SAREAGIYGYT
>TRBJ2-1|TRBV6-2/TRBV6-3
ASRDPANEQF
>TRBJ2-7|TRBV5-1
ASSLTSGEPYEQY
>TRBJ2-3|TRBV7-8
ASSLTAPGTDTQY
>TRBJ2-4|TRBV7-8
ASSLWTGVKNIQY
>TRBJ2-1|TRBV3-1
ASSHRVPGATYNEQF
>TRBJ1-1|TRBV29-1
SVLKDVTEAF
>TRBJ2-5|TRBV11-3
ASSLVTSGQETQY
>TRBJ2-5|TRBV7-2
ASSLEAGQQETQY
>TRBJ1-2|TRBV7-2
ASSLTGGGGDGYT
>TRBJ1-5|TRBV28
ASTSRGRGGRIGNQPQH
>TRBJ2-6|TRBV6-6
ASTAQLSGANVLT
>TRBJ1-4|TRBV20-1
SARDYSGVGEKLF
>TRBJ2-1|TRBV6-2/TRBV6-3
ASSNSGTSGISEQF
>TRBJ2-7|TRBV5-6
ASSSTGLSGEQY
>TRBJ1-3|TRBV2
ASTRALSRDTIY
>TRBJ2-5|TRBV29-1
SGTSGVIETQY
>TRBJ2-7|TRBV6-6
ASSRTRAYEQY
>TRBJ2-3|TRBV28
ASSYAVETDTQY
>TRBJ2-7|TRBV7-2
ASSLRGAGDYEQY
>TRBJ2-2|TRBV28
ASSSGELF
>TRBJ2-5|TRBV7-2
ASGREAYETQY
>TRBJ2-6|TRBV4-1
ASSQDASTSGANVLT
>TRBJ2-7|TRBV7-2
ASSLGSRMYEQY